A selection of T cell receptor beta chains follows, all from one sample in a study of graft-versus-host responses after intestinal transplantation. Using immunoSEQ multiplex PCR, the repertoire was profiled, and TCRdb retains in-frame clones only, with some absent. The sample lists tens of thousands of clones, roughly 95% occurring once. The specimen was PBMCs, collected 156 days after intestinal transplant. These receptors were obtained from a human patient who received an intestinal transplant, so some T cells may come from the graft donor. Each CDR3 is given with its conserved first and last residue. Each record gives: D gene, J gene, clone size, V gene, CDR3 DNA, CDR3 protein. The D gene is left open where the match is weak. Clone sizes are given selectively: once, few, many, or a class where the clone is expanded.

d_call: NA; j_call: TRBJ1-3; clone_size: NA; v_call: TRBV11-2; cdr3_nt: TGTGCCAGCAGCCAGACAGGTTTCTCTGGAAACACCATATATTTT; cdr3_aa: CASSQTGFSGNTIYF
d_call: NA; j_call: TRBJ2-7; clone_size: NA; v_call: TRBV5-6; cdr3_nt: TGTGCCAGCAGCTTTTACGGGGACCCCTACGAGCAGTACTTC; cdr3_aa: CASSFYGDPYEQYF
d_call: NA; j_call: TRBJ1-2; clone_size: NA; v_call: TRBV6-6; cdr3_nt: TGTGCCAGCAGTTACGGGGGTCTCGGTGGCTACACCTTC; cdr3_aa: CASSYGGLGGYTF
d_call: NA; j_call: TRBJ1-5; clone_size: NA; v_call: TRBV6-6; cdr3_nt: TGTGCCAGCAGTTACTCTGGCGATTCGGTGGCCCAGCATTTT; cdr3_aa: CASSYSGDSVAQHF
d_call: NA; j_call: TRBJ1-5; clone_size: NA; v_call: TRBV7-9; cdr3_nt: TGTGCCAGCAGCTTAGCCGGCATACAGGGCGAGAAGGGCAATCAGCCCCAGCATTTT; cdr3_aa: CASSLAGIQGEKGNQPQHF
d_call: NA; j_call: TRBJ2-1; clone_size: once; v_call: TRBV10-3; cdr3_nt: TGTGCCATCGGGGGACTGCCGAGATACTACAATGAGCAGTTCTTC; cdr3_aa: CAIGGLPRYYNEQFF
d_call: NA; j_call: TRBJ1-1; clone_size: NA; v_call: TRBV4-2; cdr3_nt: TGTGCCAGCAGTTATGATAACACTGAAGCTTTCTTT; cdr3_aa: CASSYDNTEAFF
d_call: NA; j_call: TRBJ1-5; clone_size: NA; v_call: TRBV6-5; cdr3_nt: TGTGCCAGCAGTTATGGGGGGCTCAATCAGCCCCAGCATTTT; cdr3_aa: CASSYGGLNQPQHF
d_call: NA; j_call: TRBJ1-3; clone_size: NA; v_call: TRBV27; cdr3_nt: TGTGCCAGCAGTCCGATCCTCTCTGGAAACACCATATATTTT; cdr3_aa: CASSPILSGNTIYF
d_call: NA; j_call: TRBJ1-3; clone_size: NA; v_call: TRBV7-9; cdr3_nt: TGTGCCAGCAGCCCCCAGTGGATCCGCTCTGGAAACACCATATATTTT; cdr3_aa: CASSPQWIRSGNTIYF
d_call: NA; j_call: TRBJ1-2; clone_size: NA; v_call: TRBV7-9; cdr3_nt: TGTGCCAGCAGCGGCACGAGGGGGATCAATTCCTATGGCTACACCTTC; cdr3_aa: CASSGTRGINSYGYTF
d_call: NA; j_call: TRBJ2-5; clone_size: NA; v_call: TRBV7-2; cdr3_nt: TGTGCCAGCAGCCTAAAGGTCGGGTGGCTAGCGCTTCAAGAGACCCAGTACTTC; cdr3_aa: CASSLKVGWLALQETQYF
d_call: TRBD2; j_call: TRBJ2-4; clone_size: NA; v_call: TRBV5-1; cdr3_nt: TGCGCCAGCAGCTTGGGGTTTCTTCTAGCGGGAGCTGAACTAGCCAAAAACATTCAGTACTTC; cdr3_aa: CASSLGFLLAGAELAKNIQYF
d_call: TRBD1; j_call: TRBJ1-3; clone_size: NA; v_call: TRBV9; cdr3_nt: TGTGCCAGCAGCTTAACCGGGACAGGGGCCCCCAAGTCGTCCTCTGGAAACACCATATATTTT; cdr3_aa: CASSLTGTGAPKSSSGNTIYF
d_call: NA; j_call: TRBJ2-7; clone_size: NA; v_call: TRBV10-1; cdr3_nt: TGCGCCAGCAGTGCCGGGGTATTCTACGAGCAGTACTTC; cdr3_aa: CASSAGVFYEQYF
d_call: TRBD2; j_call: TRBJ2-7; clone_size: NA; v_call: TRBV13; cdr3_nt: TGTGCCAGCAGCTTATTCTCGGGGGGCGGGGGGGACTACGAGCAGTACTTC; cdr3_aa: CASSLFSGGGGDYEQYF
d_call: NA; j_call: TRBJ2-3; clone_size: NA; v_call: TRBV28; cdr3_nt: TGTGCCAGCAGCAGCCTCCCCGGAGGAGCTAGCACAGATACGCAGTATTTT; cdr3_aa: CASSSLPGGASTDTQYF
d_call: NA; j_call: TRBJ1-2; clone_size: NA; v_call: TRBV28; cdr3_nt: TGTGCCAGCAGCCTCGCGCGGTCCGGCTATGGCTACACCTTC; cdr3_aa: CASSLARSGYGYTF
d_call: TRBD2; j_call: TRBJ2-1; clone_size: NA; v_call: TRBV11-3; cdr3_nt: TGTGCCAGCAGCGCCGGGGAGCGGGGGGGCCGCTCCTACAATGAGCAGTTCTTC; cdr3_aa: CASSAGERGGRSYNEQFF
d_call: NA; j_call: TRBJ1-2; clone_size: NA; v_call: TRBV4-2; cdr3_nt: TGTGCCAGCAGCCAGAACTCTGGCTACACCTTC; cdr3_aa: CASSQNSGYTF
d_call: NA; j_call: TRBJ2-7; clone_size: NA; v_call: TRBV30; cdr3_nt: TGTGCCTGGGGGGGAGGGGGAGAGGTAAAACTATCCTACGAGCAGTACTTC; cdr3_aa: CAWGGGGEVKLSYEQYF
d_call: TRBD1; j_call: TRBJ2-7; clone_size: few; v_call: TRBV18; cdr3_nt: TGTGCCAGCTCACCCACCAGGAGGACAGGGGCCTACGAGCAGTACTTC; cdr3_aa: CASSPTRRTGAYEQYF
d_call: TRBD1; j_call: TRBJ2-7; clone_size: NA; v_call: TRBV11-2; cdr3_nt: TGTGCCAGCAGCTGGAGAGGGACAGGGCTCTACGAGCAGTACTTC; cdr3_aa: CASSWRGTGLYEQYF
d_call: NA; j_call: TRBJ1-5; clone_size: NA; v_call: TRBV2; cdr3_nt: TGTGCCAGCAGGAGCTTCGATCAGCCCCAGCATTTT; cdr3_aa: CASRSFDQPQHF
d_call: TRBD2; j_call: TRBJ2-1; clone_size: NA; v_call: TRBV9; cdr3_nt: TGTGCCAGCAGCGTATGGACTAGCGGGAATGAGCAGTTCTTC; cdr3_aa: CASSVWTSGNEQFF
d_call: TRBD1; j_call: TRBJ2-3; clone_size: NA; v_call: TRBV7-9; cdr3_nt: TGTGCCAGCAGCTCCACAGGGGGCGCAACAGATACGCAGTATTTT; cdr3_aa: CASSSTGGATDTQYF
d_call: TRBD2; j_call: TRBJ2-1; clone_size: NA; v_call: TRBV5-4; cdr3_nt: TGTGCCAGCAGCTTGGCTAGCGGGGGGATCAATGAGCAGTTCTTC; cdr3_aa: CASSLASGGINEQFF
d_call: NA; j_call: TRBJ2-1; clone_size: NA; v_call: TRBV21-1; cdr3_nt: TGTGCCAGCAGCCGGGACTATCCCTACAATGAGCAGTTCTTC; cdr3_aa: CASSRDYPYNEQFF
d_call: TRBD1; j_call: TRBJ2-7; clone_size: NA; v_call: TRBV10-3; cdr3_nt: TGTGCCATCAGTGAGTCTGGGACAGGGAGCAACGAGCAGTACTTC; cdr3_aa: CAISESGTGSNEQYF
d_call: NA; j_call: TRBJ2-6; clone_size: NA; v_call: TRBV5-6; cdr3_nt: TGTGCCAGCTGTACAGCCAATAGGTCACAAAGTCGGGCCAACGTCCTGACTTTC; cdr3_aa: CASCTANRSQSRANVLTF
d_call: NA; j_call: TRBJ2-5; clone_size: NA; v_call: TRBV19; cdr3_nt: TGTGCCAGTAGTCCGGACGGAGAGACCCAGTACTTC; cdr3_aa: CASSPDGETQYF
d_call: TRBD1; j_call: TRBJ1-2; clone_size: NA; v_call: TRBV7-9; cdr3_nt: TGTGCCAGCAGCGTGACAGGGGGAGTTGATGACTATGGCTACACCTTC; cdr3_aa: CASSVTGGVDDYGYTF
d_call: TRBD2; j_call: TRBJ2-5; clone_size: NA; v_call: TRBV25-1; cdr3_nt: TGTGCCAGCAGTGTAGCGGGAGGGGAAGAGACCCAGTACTTC; cdr3_aa: CASSVAGGEETQYF
d_call: NA; j_call: TRBJ2-7; clone_size: NA; v_call: TRBV18; cdr3_nt: TGTGCCAGCTCACCACCTTCAGACAGCTACGAGCAGTACTTC; cdr3_aa: CASSPPSDSYEQYF
d_call: TRBD1; j_call: TRBJ1-2; clone_size: NA; v_call: TRBV9; cdr3_nt: TGTGCCAGCAGCGTAGACGAGGGACAGGTCGGTGGCTACACCTTC; cdr3_aa: CASSVDEGQVGGYTF
d_call: NA; j_call: TRBJ1-1; clone_size: NA; v_call: TRBV30; cdr3_nt: TGTGCCTGGAGTGGGGGTATGCCTGAAGCTTTCTTT; cdr3_aa: CAWSGGMPEAFF
d_call: NA; j_call: TRBJ2-2; clone_size: NA; v_call: TRBV5-6; cdr3_nt: TGTGCCAGCAGCTTCCAATTACAGGGTTATATCAACACCGGGGAGCTGTTTTTT; cdr3_aa: CASSFQLQGYINTGELFF
d_call: NA; j_call: TRBJ2-3; clone_size: NA; v_call: TRBV9; cdr3_nt: TGTGCCAGCAGCGCCAACGTGGGAACACGCCTCATAGATACGCAGTATTTT; cdr3_aa: CASSANVGTRLIDTQYF
d_call: NA; j_call: TRBJ2-7; clone_size: NA; v_call: TRBV4-1; cdr3_nt: TGCGCCAGCAGCCAAGATATGATCGGGGCGCTCTACGAGCAGTACTTC; cdr3_aa: CASSQDMIGALYEQYF
d_call: NA; j_call: TRBJ1-2; clone_size: once; v_call: TRBV6-1; cdr3_nt: TGTGCCAGCAGTGACCCAGGCGAGGGCTACACCTTC; cdr3_aa: CASSDPGEGYTF
d_call: NA; j_call: TRBJ1-5; clone_size: NA; v_call: TRBV9; cdr3_nt: TGTGCCAGCAGCGAGGGGGGAGGCAATCAGCCCCAGCATTTT; cdr3_aa: CASSEGGGNQPQHF
d_call: NA; j_call: TRBJ1-5; clone_size: NA; v_call: TRBV7-9; cdr3_nt: TGTGCCAGCAGCTTAGTTTCCCGTGGAGGCAATCAGCCCCAGCATTTT; cdr3_aa: CASSLVSRGGNQPQHF
d_call: TRBD1; j_call: TRBJ1-2; clone_size: NA; v_call: TRBV25-1; cdr3_nt: TGTGCCAGCAGTGGAGGGACAGCTACTAACTATGGCTACACCTTC; cdr3_aa: CASSGGTATNYGYTF
d_call: TRBD2; j_call: TRBJ2-7; clone_size: once; v_call: TRBV6-4; cdr3_nt: TGTGCCAGCACCCCGCCCCTTTTACTAGCGGGAGCCCCCTCCTACGAGCAGTACTTC; cdr3_aa: CASTPPLLLAGAPSYEQYF
d_call: NA; j_call: TRBJ1-2; clone_size: NA; v_call: TRBV10-3; cdr3_nt: TGTGCCATCGGGGGTGGGGCCCTTGAATTCTATGGCTACACCTTC; cdr3_aa: CAIGGGALEFYGYTF
d_call: TRBD2; j_call: TRBJ2-7; clone_size: NA; v_call: TRBV27; cdr3_nt: TGTGCCAGCAGGCTAGCGGGCTCCTACGAGCAGTACTTC; cdr3_aa: CASRLAGSYEQYF
d_call: NA; j_call: TRBJ1-2; clone_size: NA; v_call: TRBV27; cdr3_nt: TGTGCCAGCAGTTTAGAAGGGGGTGTCTATGGCTACACCTTC; cdr3_aa: CASSLEGGVYGYTF
d_call: TRBD2; j_call: TRBJ2-1; clone_size: NA; v_call: TRBV30; cdr3_nt: TGTGCCTGGAGTGATATGGGGGGGTCCTACAATGAGCAGTTCTTC; cdr3_aa: CAWSDMGGSYNEQFF
d_call: TRBD1; j_call: TRBJ1-4; clone_size: NA; v_call: TRBV4-2; cdr3_nt: TGTGCCAGCAGCCGACTAGACAGGGGGTGTCATCCTAATGAAAAACTGTTTTTT; cdr3_aa: CASSRLDRGCHPNEKLFF
d_call: TRBD2; j_call: TRBJ2-1; clone_size: NA; v_call: TRBV13; cdr3_nt: TGTGCCAGCAGCCCGCCCGCGGGAGGTGGCAATGAGCAGTTCTTC; cdr3_aa: CASSPPAGGGNEQFF
d_call: NA; j_call: TRBJ2-2; clone_size: once; v_call: TRBV10-3; cdr3_nt: TGTGCCATCAGGGACGGTTACACCGGGGAGCTGTTTTTT; cdr3_aa: CAIRDGYTGELFF
d_call: NA; j_call: TRBJ1-1; clone_size: NA; v_call: TRBV14; cdr3_nt: TGTGCCAGCAGCCAAGTAGTAGGGGGCACTGAAGCTTTCTTT; cdr3_aa: CASSQVVGGTEAFF
d_call: NA; j_call: TRBJ1-1; clone_size: NA; v_call: TRBV21-1; cdr3_nt: TGTGCCAGCAGCAAAGGGGCGGACAGATCCGGACGGGACACTGAAGCTTTCTTT; cdr3_aa: CASSKGADRSGRDTEAFF
d_call: TRBD1; j_call: TRBJ1-2; clone_size: NA; v_call: TRBV6-5; cdr3_nt: TGTGCCAGCAGGATCGGGGACAGCTACTATGGCTACACCTTC; cdr3_aa: CASRIGDSYYGYTF
d_call: TRBD1; j_call: TRBJ2-7; clone_size: NA; v_call: TRBV7-7; cdr3_nt: TGTGCCAGCAGCTTAGGCCGGGACAGGGGGCCCCCAGAGCAGTACTTC; cdr3_aa: CASSLGRDRGPPEQYF
d_call: TRBD1; j_call: TRBJ1-2; clone_size: NA; v_call: TRBV6-5; cdr3_nt: TGTGCCAGCAGTTACTCGTCAGACAGGGGAAGTAGTGGCTACACCTTC; cdr3_aa: CASSYSSDRGSSGYTF
d_call: TRBD1; j_call: TRBJ2-3; clone_size: NA; v_call: TRBV6-1; cdr3_nt: TGTGCCAGCAGGGCAGGGGGCGTTTTCACAGATACGCAGTATTTT; cdr3_aa: CASRAGGVFTDTQYF
d_call: NA; j_call: TRBJ2-7; clone_size: NA; v_call: TRBV30; cdr3_nt: TGTGCCTGGAGCTTAGGCAGCCCCTACGAGCAGTACTTC; cdr3_aa: CAWSLGSPYEQYF
d_call: TRBD2; j_call: TRBJ2-7; clone_size: NA; v_call: TRBV2; cdr3_nt: TGTGCCAGCAGTGACCGACTAGCGGGGTCCTACGAGCAGTACTTC; cdr3_aa: CASSDRLAGSYEQYF
d_call: NA; j_call: TRBJ1-1; clone_size: NA; v_call: TRBV30; cdr3_nt: TGTGCCTGGAGCAACGACGGGATGATGAACACTGAAGCTTTCTTT; cdr3_aa: CAWSNDGMMNTEAFF